These 7 T cell receptor beta chains were sequenced from one sample in a study of T cell responses to AZD1222 COVID-19 vaccine (dated by TCRdb to the early 2020s). Read against the paper, the sample's time point label means: baseline before first vaccination. The treatment or condition label of this sample denotes: meningococcal conjugate vaccine given as trial control. The method behind the library was the immunoSEQ multiplex PCR assay. The clones in this table, taken by TCRdb from immuneACCESS, are in-frame only. Not every clone is retained; where verified, under half of the shortfall comes from an unresolved V gene, and the cause of the rest is unknown. A total of 130,000 to 150,000 clones appear in this sample, roughly four fifths of them only once. Around 4.1% of the sample is held by the ten biggest clonotypes. The source was peripheral blood, collected on day 0 of MenACWY control vaccination. The receptor set was obtained from an adult in good health.

This clone was detected ten times or more. V gene TRBV4-2 combines with J gene TRBJ2-1, with 11 bases aligning to TRBD2. Germline CDR1 LGHNA, CDR2 YNFKEQ. The trim removed 1 base at V and 7 bases at J, leaving 0 bases unmatched. The CDR3 has 14 residues. CDR3 loop: CASSQGLAGNEQFF. CDR3 nucleotide sequence: TGTGCCAGCAGCCAAGGACTAGCGGGGAATGAGCAGTTCTTC.

V gene TRBV7-9 combines with J gene TRBJ1-5; D gene ambiguous. Per the germline V gene, CDR1 is SEHNR and CDR2 is FQNEAQ (reference sequence). This CDR3 has 12 amino acids. CDR3 loop: CAAGNSNQPQHF. The CDR3 nucleotides read TGTGCGGCGGGTAATAGCAATCAGCCCCAGCATTTT.

This clone has only one observation. The chain carries TRBV5-1 and TRBJ1-2; tentatively, D is TRBD1 (6 bases). The CDR3 totals 14 residues. Germline V gene data show CDR1 as SGHRS and CDR2 as YFSETQ. With 3 bases removed from V and 3 bases from J, the gap between germline ends came to 12 bases. CDR3 bases: TGCGCCAGCAGCTGGACGGGGGGCGACTATGGCTACACCTTC. Encoded protein: CASSWTGGDYGYTF. Supplemented by reference TRBV5-1 and TRBJ1-2, the full variable domain reads KAGVTQTPRYLIKTRGQQVTLSCSPISGHRSVSWYQQTPGQGLQFLFEYFSETQRNKGNFPGRFSGRQFSNSRSEMNVSTLELGDSALYLCASSWTGGDYGYTFGSGTRLTVV.

The rearrangement joins TRBV30 to TRBJ1-1; D unclear. V lost 7 bases, J lost 4 bases, and 13 bases lay in between. Germline V gives CDR1 GTSNPN, CDR2 SVGIG (reference sequence). The CDR3 covers 12 residues. The CDR3 is CALRFGPTEAFF. For the CDR3, the DNA is TGTGCCTTGCGCTTCGGACCCACTGAAGCTTTCTTT.

CDR3 amino acids: CASSQSGGRKTQYF. The CDR3 DNA sequence: TGTGCCAGCAGCCAATCGGGGGGGCGGAAGACCCAGTACTTC. This chain joins TRBV3-1 (or the pseudogene TRBV3-2) and TRBJ2-5; 8 bases match TRBD2. Germline V lookup: CDR1 LGHDT, CDR2 YNNKEL (reference sequence). CDR3 length: 14 residues. After removal of 2 bases from V and 6 bases from J, the junction contained 5 bases not matched to a gene.

The rearrangement links TRBV29-1 to TRBJ1-2, with a weak D call TRBD1 (5 bases). The germline gives CDR1 SQVTM, CDR2 ANQGSEA. The ends were cut back, 5 bases at V and 1 base at J, with 14 bases in the middle. The CDR3 has 14 residues. The chain's CDR3 is CSVSPGGINYGYTF. CDR3 DNA sequence: TGCAGCGTTTCCCCTGGGGGAATTAACTATGGCTACACCTTC.

This clone was seen a few times. The chain carries TRBV5-4 and TRBJ2-1; 7 bases agree with TRBD1. Germline CDR1 is SGHNT and CDR2 is YYREEE (reference sequence). The ends lost 4 bases at V and 5 bases at J; junction bases unmatched: 6. The CDR3 sequence is 14 residues long. CDR3 in amino acids: CASSHPGTDNEQFF. The CDR3 nucleotides read TGTGCCAGCAGCCACCCCGGGACAGACAATGAGCAGTTCTTC.